This TCR beta chain was found in a study of cytomegalovirus exposure and HLA in healthy donors. The V and J ends lost 3 bases and 3 bases, in that order; junction bases with no gene match: 2. The CDR3 covers 13 residues. The V gene's germline CDR1 is GTSNPN and CDR2 SVGIG (reference sequence). The PCR was carried out with 60 Vbeta primers and 13 Jbeta primers. Profiled with immunoSEQ multiplex PCR; TCRdb holds only in-frame clones, not every one. The sample comprises under 250,000 clones, approximately 82% of which are singletons, and under 0.8% rests with the top ten. The origin of this receptor is a man between 18 and 29 years old in good health and CMV-seronegative. V is TRBV30 and J is TRBJ1-5; 7 nucleotides line up with TRBD1. The material sequenced was PBMCs. Here the CDR3 reads CAWRGQNNQPQHF. The CDR3 DNA is TGTGCCTGGAGGGGACAGAACAATCAGCCCCAGCATTTT.